This T cell receptor beta chain was recorded in a study of tumor-infiltrating lymphocytes in localized non-small cell lung cancer. Background on the study: Patients included smokers and never-smokers with various histologies, some sampled after neoadjuvant chemotherapy. Whole-study findings and limits: Each assay used a separate piece of the same tissue.

Measured with immunoSEQ multiplex PCR; TCRdb has only the in-frame clones, and not every one. In the table there are about 6,400 clones, approximately 71% of which are singletons. Germline CDR1 reads MGHRA; CDR2 reads YSYEKL. V shed 3 bases, J shed 4 bases, and the junction held 6 bases outside the gene matches. This CDR3 spans 16 amino acids. Remarks on this clone: Its target is not known.

The gene calls are TRBV4-1 and TRBJ2-2, with TRBD1 matching 9 bases. The sample was lung tumor tissue. The TCR sequence derives from a human donor with non-small cell lung cancer. This CDR3 is CASSHAGTGTTGELFF. The DNA of the CDR3 is TGCGCCAGCAGCCATGCAGGGACAGGGACCACCGGGGAGCTGTTTTTT.